This T cell receptor beta chain was identified in a study of OX40 agonist ivuxolimab in advanced cancers. In the study overall: Prior checkpoint blockade (anti-PD-1, anti-PD-L1 or anti-CTLA-4) was permitted; 35% to 50% had it. Patients achieving partial responses numbered three: one hepatocellular carcinoma case and two cutaneous melanoma cases. The study's findings and limits: CD4+ and CD8+ T cells in blood underwent clonal expansion by week 6 at 0.1 to 3.0 mg/kg. Still undetermined is the antigen specificity of the expanded peripheral T cells.

Generated by immunoSEQ multiplex PCR, the TCRdb table keeps only in-frame clones and is missing some. This table has some 70,000 clones, 88% appearing once. A word on this clone: What it recognizes is unknown.

CDR1 and CDR2 (germline): SGHRS, YFSETQ. CDR3 length equals 15 residues. The chain uses TRBV5-1 and TRBJ2-5, with 11 bases lining up with TRBD2. The J call could be wrong; TRBJ2-7 is a better fit for the DNA end. This receptor was identified in an adult with an advanced solid tumor such as melanoma, head and neck, liver or kidney cancer. This sample comprised CD4+ or CD8+ T cells sorted from blood, obtained in a trial of the OX40 agonist ivuxolimab. The chain's CDR3 is CASSRLSGREDEQYF. CDR3 DNA sequence: TGCGCCAGCAGCCGTCTTAGCGGGAGGGAGGACGAGCAGTACTTC.